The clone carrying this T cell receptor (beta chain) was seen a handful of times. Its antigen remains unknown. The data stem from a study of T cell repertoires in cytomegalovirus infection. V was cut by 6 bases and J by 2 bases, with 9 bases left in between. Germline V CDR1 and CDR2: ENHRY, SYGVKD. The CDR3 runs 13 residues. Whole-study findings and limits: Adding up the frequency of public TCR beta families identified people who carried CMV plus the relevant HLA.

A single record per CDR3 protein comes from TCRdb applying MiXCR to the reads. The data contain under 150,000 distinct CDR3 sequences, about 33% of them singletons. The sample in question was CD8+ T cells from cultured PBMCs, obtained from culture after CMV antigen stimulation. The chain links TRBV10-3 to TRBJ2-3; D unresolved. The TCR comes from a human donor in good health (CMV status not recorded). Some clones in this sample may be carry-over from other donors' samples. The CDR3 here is CAIRDGDTDTQYF. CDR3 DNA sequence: TGTGCCATCAGGGACGGAGACACAGATACGCAGTATTTT.